A selection of T cell receptor beta chains follows, all from one sample in a study of long-term antiretroviral therapy in people with HIV. Clones were sequenced by immunoSEQ multiplex PCR, and TCRdb holds only the in-frame ones, with some missing. The table includes tens of thousands of clones, over 75% detected once. Source: unsorted PBMCs, taken roughly 3.5 years after starting antiretroviral therapy. The receptors derive from a man aged 18 to 29 with HIV. CDR3s include the opening cysteine and the closing phenylalanine or tryptophan. D genes are given only for firm matches. Where a row states a size, it is once, few, many or the class of an expanded clone; other rows omit it.

TRBD1	TRBV5-6	TRBJ1-5	.	TGTGCCAGCAGCGCGGGACAGGGGAAGGATCAGCCCCAGCATTTT	CASSAGQGKDQPQHF
.	TRBV4-3	TRBJ2-3	.	TGCGCCAGCAGCCCCAGCGGTTATGGAGATACGCAGTATTTT	CASSPSGYGDTQYF
TRBD2	TRBV12-5	TRBJ2-1	.	TGTGCTAGTGGTTTGGTTGGGACTAGCGGGACCACTGAGCAGTTCTTC	CASGLVGTSGTTEQFF
.	TRBV11-1	TRBJ1-1	.	TGTGCCAGCAGCTCCCGACAGCGTTTGTACACTGAAGCTTTCTTT	CASSSRQRLYTEAFF
.	TRBV10-3	TRBJ1-2	.	TGTGCCGCAGGGGCCTCGGTAGTCCCCTCTTATGGCTACACCTTC	CAAGASVVPSYGYTF
.	TRBV5-1	TRBJ2-1	.	TGCGCCAGCAGCCTCCTCCCCGGGAGCCTTTTCAAGGAGCAGTTCTTC	CASSLLPGSLFKEQFF
TRBD2	TRBV28	TRBJ2-4	.	TGTGCCAGCAGTCGGCGGGGGGTCAAAAACATTCAGTACTTC	CASSRRGVKNIQYF
TRBD1	TRBV10-2	TRBJ1-2	.	TGCGCCAGCACCGGGACAGGGACTAACTATGGCTACACCTTC	CASTGTGTNYGYTF
.	TRBV6-6	TRBJ2-7	.	TGTGCCAGCAGTTACTCCCCGGGGGCAGGACCCTACGAGCAGTACTTC	CASSYSPGAGPYEQYF
TRBD2	TRBV5-1	TRBJ2-1	.	TGCGCCAGCAGCGGGGGACTAGCGATACCGAAGACAGAGCAGTTCTTC	CASSGGLAIPKTEQFF
.	TRBV5-6	TRBJ2-5	.	TGTGCCAGCAGCCCGGGCCCCGGTAAAGAGACCCAGTACTTC	CASSPGPGKETQYF
.	TRBV5-1	TRBJ1-1	.	TGCGCCAGCAGCGAGTTCCGTCGGTCGAGTGAAGCTTTCTTT	CASSEFRRSSEAFF
TRBD1	TRBV19	TRBJ1-1	.	TGTGCCAGTAGTGTCACGGGACAGGGGGCTCAAGTAGCTTTCTTT	CASSVTGQGAQVAFF
.	TRBV27	TRBJ1-2	.	TGTGCCAGCAGACCTGACACGCGCGATGGCTACACCTTC	CASRPDTRDGYTF
TRBD1	TRBV27	TRBJ2-7	.	TGTGCCAGCAGTTTCAGGGGGCCCACCTACGAGCAGTACTTC	CASSFRGPTYEQYF
TRBD2	TRBV9	TRBJ2-4	.	TGTGCCAGCAGCGTAGGTAGCGGGAGTAGGAACATTCAGTACTTC	CASSVGSGSRNIQYF
.	TRBV5-4	TRBJ1-1	.	TGTGCCAGCAGCATTGGACAGATGAACACTGAAGCTTTCTTT	CASSIGQMNTEAFF
TRBD1	TRBV10-3	TRBJ2-7	.	TGTGCCATCAGTGAGTCGGGCAGGGGGCATAACTACGAGCAGTACTTC	CAISESGRGHNYEQYF
.	TRBV9	TRBJ1-2	.	TGTGCCAGCAGCGTGCCCCGGGAGGGGCGCGACTATGGCTACACCTTC	CASSVPREGRDYGYTF
.	TRBV11-1	TRBJ2-6	once	TGTGCCAGCAGCTTACGGGGGCGTGGGGCCAACGTCCTGACTTTC	CASSLRGRGANVLTF
TRBD1	TRBV9	TRBJ1-2	.	TGTGCCAGCAGCGTAGCACCGGGCAGGGGGACCTTCGGCTACACCTTC	CASSVAPGRGTFGYTF
.	TRBV2	TRBJ1-2	few	TGTGCCAGCAGTGAACAGGGCTACACCTTC	CASSEQGYTF
.	TRBV9	TRBJ1-3	.	TGTGCCAGCAGCGGAAATATTGGTGGAAACACCATATATTTT	CASSGNIGGNTIYF
.	TRBV20-1	TRBJ2-7	.	TGCAGTGCTAGGACCTACTACGAGCAGTACTTC	CSARTYYEQYF
.	TRBV14	TRBJ2-5	.	TGTGCCAGCAGCCGGTATTCGGCAGGGCCGGAGACCCAGTACTTC	CASSRYSAGPETQYF